The 24 T cell receptor delta chains reported below all come from one sample, sequenced in a study of gamma-delta chains in newborns, infants, children. TCRdb used CATT to re-call clones from the reads. This table holds 3,000 to 3,500 delta-chain clones, more than 9% found once. The sequencing sample was made of blood. The receptors derive from a child who was a newborn, infant or young child, either healthy, febrile or measles-vaccinated (not recorded which).

In its sample, this clone ranks as medium-sized. This could be a read error, since a much larger clone is one nucleotide away. CDR3 sequence: CACDTLLGDTWDTRQMFF. The DNA for the CDR3 is TGTGCCTGTGACACCTTACTGGGGGATACCTGGGACACCCGACAGATGTTTTTC. The J gene is TRDJ3, the V gene TRDV2; 11 positions agree with TRDD3. From germline, CDR1 is GEAIGNYY and CDR2 EKD. This CDR3 is 18 amino acids long. The V gene end was trimmed by 0 bases and the J gene end by 2 bases; junction bases not matched to a gene: 2.

This clone was seen more than once but under ten times. The chain couples TRDV1 to TRDJ2; no clear D gene. V dropped 0 bases and J dropped 0 bases, with 8 bases sitting between them. The CDR3 is 16 amino acids. In germline, CDR1 is TSWWSYY, CDR2 QGS. CDR3 sequence: CALGELGVPLTAQLFF. CDR3 coding DNA: TGTGCTCTTGGGGAACTAGGCGTGCCTTTGACAGCACAACTCTTCTTT.

This clone has only a few counts. This sequence may be a read error, since a much larger clone differs from it by one base. The chain couples TRDV2 to TRDJ3, with 7 positions matching TRDD3. CDR3 length equals 21 residues. CDR1 and CDR2 from the germline V gene are GEAIGNYY and EKD. CDR3 residues: CACDTVDEWGTDSWGTRQMFF. CDR3 DNA: TGTGCCTGTGACACCGTTGATGAGTGGGGGACCGACTCCTGGGGCACCCGACAGATGTTTTTC.

The chain's CDR3 is CACDTLLGDSPWDTRQMFF. The DNA for the CDR3 is TGTGCCTGTGACACCTTACTGGGGGACAGCCCCTGGGACACCCGACAGATGTTTTTC. The V gene lacks a call, and TRDJ3 is the J gene; the table's D call, TRDD3, has no DNA check behind it. The CDR3 loop spans 19 amino acids.

About this clone itself: The likely explanation is a read error, given a far larger clone one base away. The V gene is TRDV2, the J gene TRDJ1; 12 positions agree with TRDD3. Germline V gene lookup returns CDR1 GEAIGNYY and CDR2 EKD. The CDR3 is 15 residues long. As DNA, the CDR3 is TGTGCCTGTGACAGTACTGGGGGATACACCGATAAACCCATCTTT. This translates into CACDSTGGYTDKPIF.

Notes on this clone: A read error likely explains why the TCRdb protein, taken from a much larger clone, differs from this DNA's translation at residue 14; the protein shown is translated from the DNA. This chain joins TRDV2 and TRDJ1, with 12 bases matching TRDD3. CDR3 size: 16 residues. CDR1 is GEAIGNYY, CDR2 EKD, per germline. CDR3 loop: CACDGLLGDTHNKPIF. The CDR3 DNA reads TGTGCCTGTGACGGCCTACTGGGGGATACCCACAATAAACCCATCTTT.

Regarding this clone: A read error may be the cause here, since a much bigger clone is one base away. The identical CDR3 is also encoded by other nucleotide sequences in the sample. The chain is built from TRDV2 and TRDJ2; D perhaps matches TRDD3 (6 bases). With 3 bases removed from V and 4 bases from J, the gap between germline ends came to 14 bases. Germline V gene lookup returns CDR1 GEAIGNYY and CDR2 EKD. CDR3 length: 15 residues. The CDR3, as DNA: TGTGCCTGTGACGTACTGGGTGATACGACAGCACAACTCTTCTTT. Residues: CACDVLGDTTAQLFF.

This clone has just a few counts. An end of the junction differs from the germline gene, which may be a read error. Other DNA sequences from this sample encode an identical CDR3 as well. The gene calls are TRDV2 and TRDJ3; 8 nucleotides align to TRDD3. The V gene's germline CDR1 is GEAIGNYY and CDR2 EKD. The CDR3 runs 19 residues. The CDR3 spells CARGLGAPPSSWDTRQMFF. In nucleotides, the CDR3 is TGTGCCCGTGGACTGGGGGCTCCACCTAGCTCCTGGGACACCCGACAGATGTTCTTC.

This clone is categorized as medium-sized. In the same sample, other DNA sequences code for this CDR3. The chain combines TRDV2 with TRDJ3, with 12 positions matching TRDD3. V shed 1 base and J 1 base; nucleotides not matched to a gene: 1. The CDR3 length is 18 residues. Per the germline V gene, CDR1 is GEAIGNYY and CDR2 is EKD. CDR3 nucleotide sequence: TGTGCCTGTGACACACTGGGGGATACATCCTGGGACACCCGACAGATGTTTTTC. Translated: CACDTLGDTSWDTRQMFF.

This clone was detected a few times. Being one base from a much bigger clone, this may be a read error. V is TRDV2 and J is TRDJ3; TRDD3 aligns across 13 bases. This CDR3 comprises 21 residues. The junction had 7 bases not matched to a gene; V was cut back by 0 bases and J by 0 bases. Germline V CDR1 and CDR2: GEAIGNYY, EKD. This CDR3 reads CACDTVLGDTPSSWDTRQMFF. DNA of the CDR3: TGTGCCTGTGACACCGTACTGGGGGATACGCCCAGCTCCTGGGACACCCGACAGATGTTTTTC.

This clone counts as large. In the same sample, other DNA sequences code for this CDR3. This chain links TRDV2 with TRDJ3, with TRDD3 identical over 7 bases. V trimming: 1 base; J trimming: 0 bases; junction bases outside the gene matches: 14. Germline-derived CDR1 and CDR2 are GEAIGNYY and EKD. This CDR3 is built from 21 residues. The CDR3, as DNA: TGTGCCTGTGACACTGCCTCTCTGGGGGCCGCGTTCTCCTGGGACACCCGACAGATGTTTTTC. Its translation: CACDTASLGAAFSWDTRQMFF.

A remark on this clone: Since a much larger clone is just one base distant, this may be a read error. The rearrangement joins TRDV2 to TRDJ3, with 11 bases that match TRDD3. The CDR3 contains 20 residues. CDR1 and CDR2 from the germline V gene are GEAIGNYY and EKD. CDR3 protein: CACGTAGGYLSSWDTRQMFF. The DNA of the CDR3 is TGTGCCTGTGGCACCGCTGGGGGATACCTCAGCTCCTGGGACACCCGACAGATGTTTTTC.

In its sample, this clone was seen a few times. This is likely an artifact of a read error, given a far larger clone one base away. Other DNA sequences in the sample encode the same CDR3. This chain connects TRDV2 to TRDJ1, with D possibly matching TRDD3 (5 bases). Germline-derived CDR1 and CDR2 are GEAIGNYY and EKD. This CDR3 spans 13 amino acids. CDR3 sequence reads: CACDTGDTDKLIF. The DNA of the CDR3 is TGTGCCTGTGACACCGGGGACACTGATAAACTCATCTTT.

This clone is medium-sized in the sample. The same CDR3 is also encoded by other DNA sequences in this sample. This chain connects TRDV2 to TRDJ2, with 9 bases aligning to TRDD3. The CDR3 is 14 amino acids. The trim removed 3 bases at V and 5 bases at J, leaving 3 bases unmatched. Germline loops: CDR1 GEAIGNYY, CDR2 EKD. CDR3 in DNA: TGTGCCTGTGACCTTCTGGGGGATACAGCACAACTCTTCTTT. Protein sequence: CACDLLGDTAQLFF.

This chain uses TRDV2 with TRDJ2; unclear D gene. In the absence of a J gene in TCRdb, the DNA was matched to germline to assign it here. Germline CDR1 is GEAIGNYY and CDR2 is EKD. With 1 base removed from V and 4 bases from J, the gap between germline ends came to 21 bases. The CDR3 spans 18 residues. CDR3: CACDTAGATSWWTAQLFF. In DNA form, the CDR3 reads TGTGCCTGTGACACAGCCGGGGCCACCTCTTGGTGGACAGCACAACTCTTCTTT.

This clone is classed as large. Other nucleotide sequences from this sample produce the same CDR3. This sequence joins TRDV2 and TRDJ2; 8 nucleotides match TRDD3. The junction had 7 bases not matched to a gene; V was cut back by 2 bases and J by 3 bases. Germline V CDR1 and CDR2: GEAIGNYY, EKD. The CDR3 is 16 residues long. CDR3 DNA sequence: TGTGCCTGTGACAGGAGGGGATACAGTATGACAGCACAACTCTTCTTT. It is translated as CACDRRGYSMTAQLFF.

This clone showed up just a few times. A much larger clonotype is one base distant, so this may be a read error. V and J are TRDV2 and TRDJ3, with D possibly TRDD3 on 6 matching bases. Looked up from germline, CDR1 is GEAIGNYY and CDR2 is EKD. This CDR3 contains 18 residues. The CDR3 here is CARDTFGGYSWDTRQMFF. In DNA, the CDR3 is TGTGCCCGTGACACCTTTGGGGGCTACTCCTGGGACACCCGACAGATGTTTTTC.

To note about this clone: One end of the junction fails to match germline, which may point to a read error. V gene TRDV2 combines with J gene TRDJ3, with TRDD3 identical over 9 bases. The J gene, missing from TCRdb, was assigned here through DNA to germline matching. CDR3 size: 20 residues. Per the germline V gene, CDR1 is GEAIGNYY and CDR2 is EKD. CDR3 residues: CACDTYWGRPSSRDTRQMFF. Written as DNA, the CDR3 is TGTGCCTGTGACACCTACTGGGGGAGACCCAGCTCCCGGGACACCCGACAGATGTTTTTC.

This clone is termed medium-sized. The chain recombines TRDV2 with TRDJ1; 8 bases fit TRDD3. The ends lost 2 bases at V and 0 bases at J; junction bases unmatched: 10. The CDR3 totals 17 residues. Germline V gives CDR1 GEAIGNYY, CDR2 EKD. In DNA form, the CDR3 reads TGTGCCTGTGACAAAAAAAGTACTGGGGGGTACACCGATAAACTCATCTTT. Encoded protein: CACDKKSTGGYTDKLIF.

As to this clone: Possible read error: a much larger clone is one base away. The chain links TRDV2 to TRDJ3; the match to TRDD3 covers 8 bases. CDR1 is GEAIGNYY and CDR2 is EKD in the germline V gene. The CDR3 spans 20 residues. The V gene end was trimmed by 1 base and the J gene end by 3 bases; junction bases not matched to a gene: 13. The CDR3, as DNA: TGTGCCTGTGACACTCTTGAAGACTGGGGGGTAAACTGGGACACCCGACAGATGTTTTTC. This sequence encodes CACDTLEDWGVNWDTRQMFF.

With the J gene uncalled, the V gene is TRDV2; the tabulated D call, TRDD3, remains unverified against the DNA. The CDR3 extends over 19 amino acids. The germline V gene has CDR1 GEAIGNYY and CDR2 EKD. DNA of the CDR3: TGTGCCTGTGACAAGTACTGGGGGAGAAGCTCCTGGGACACCCGACATATGTTTTTC. Translating it yields CACDKYWGRSSWDTRHMFF.

A word on this clone: A much bigger clone sits one base away, suggesting this may be a read error. The same CDR3 is also encoded by other DNA sequences in this sample. The chain employs TRDV2 and TRDJ3; TRDD3 aligns across 9 bases. CDR1 and CDR2 (germline): GEAIGNYY, EKD. The CDR3 totals 17 residues. The CDR3 sequence is CACDTVDWGKVTRQMFF. CDR3 in DNA: TGTGCCTGCGACACCGTGGACTGGGGGAAAGTCACCCGACAGATGTTTTTC.

The gene calls are TRDV2 and TRDJ3, with 7 bases that match TRDD3. The J gene, left out of TCRdb, was set here by checking the DNA against germline. Germline V gene sequence: CDR1 GEAIGNYY, CDR2 EKD. The CDR3 is 24 amino acids. V was pared by 0 bases and J by 0 bases, with 22 bases of the junction left unmatched. The CDR3 DNA sequence: TGTGCCTGTGACACCGTCGGGTTTTTTGCTGGGGGCAACCTAAGCTCCTGGGACACCCGACAGATGTTTTTC. Amino acids: CACDTVGFFAGGNLSSWDTRQMFF.

In this sample, this clone turned up a few times. A much bigger clone sits one base away, suggesting this may be a read error. Distinct nucleotide sequences in the sample also encode this CDR3. This chain links TRDV2 with TRDJ3, with TRDD3 matching 11 bases. The CDR3 is 19 residues long. Per the germline V gene, CDR1 is GEAIGNYY and CDR2 is EKD. Written as DNA, the CDR3 is TGTGCTTGTGACACCGAACTGGGGGATAAGGCCTGGGACACCCGACAGATGTTTTTC. Its protein product is CACDTELGDKAWDTRQMFF.